The next 12 T cell receptor beta chains were all read from a single sample in a study of CD8 T cells in ankylosing spondylitis. TCRdb reprocessed the 5' RACE reads with MiXCR, giving one entry per CDR3 protein. There are around 160,000 distinct CDR3 sequences in the sample; 11% occur only once, and 25% to 30% lies in the top ten. The sample was blood, either unsorted or a sorted T cell fraction (not recorded which). Receptors originate from a male donor with ankylosing spondylitis or in good health (not recorded which).

This clonotype was seen ten or more times. The gene calls are TRBV15 and TRBJ2-5, with D unclear. This CDR3 region has 14 residues. CDR1 and CDR2 from the germline V gene are LNHNV and YYDKDF (reference sequence). The V end lost 1 base, the J end lost 3 bases, and 9 bases lay between the germline ends. CDR3 in DNA: TGTGCCACCAGCAGAGGACTGGAAGAAGAGACCCAGTACTTC. This gives the protein CATSRGLEEETQYF. The full variable domain, with the rest looked up from reference TRBV15 and TRBJ2-5, is DAMVIQNPRYQVTQFGKPVTLSCSQTLNHNVMYWYQQKSSQAPKLLFHYYDKDFNNEADTPDNFQSRRPNTSFCFLDIRSPGLGDTAMYLCATSRGLEEETQYFGPGTRLLVL.

V and J are TRBV12-3 or TRBV12-4 and TRBJ2-7, with D unresolved. CDR3 size: 12 residues. V shed 3 bases and J shed 3 bases, with 6 bases lying between them. This CDR3 reads CASSLMDYEQYF. The CDR3 DNA reads as TGTGCCAGCAGTTTGATGGACTACGAGCAGTACTTC.

This clonotype was counted at least ten times. This chain uses TRBV5-6 with TRBJ1-3; maybe TRBD1 (5 bases). Germline-derived CDR1 and CDR2 are SGHDT and YYEEEE. V was cut by 4 bases and J by 0 bases, with 11 bases left in between. The CDR3 loop spans 15 amino acids. The CDR3 DNA sequence: TGTGCCAGCAGCCTTCGACAGTACTCTGGAAACACCATATATTTT. It yields the protein CASSLRQYSGNTIYF.

Worth noting for this clonotype: The junction differs from germline at one of its ends, possibly a read error. This chain uses TRBV5-6 with TRBJ2-7, with a weak D call TRBD1 (6 bases). The CDR3 loop spans 15 amino acids. Germline CDR1 SGHDT, CDR2 YYEEEE. CDR3 sequence reads: CVSSILLTGNYEQYF. Written as DNA, the CDR3 is TGTGTCAGCAGCATACTATTGACAGGAAACTACGAGCAGTACTTC.

This clonotype was counted many times. This chain's CDR3 is CASRHAGETQYF. As DNA, the CDR3 is TGTGCCAGCAGACACGCCGGTGAGACCCAGTACTTC. The chain couples TRBV14 to TRBJ2-5; unclear D gene. From germline, CDR1 is SGHDN and CDR2 FVKESK. Trimming pared 6 bases from V and 5 bases from J, leaving 10 bases between. The CDR3 consists of 12 residues. The full variable domain, completed using reference TRBV14 and TRBJ2-5, is EAGVTQFPSHSVIEKGQTVTLRCDPISGHDNLYWYRRVMGKEIKFLLHFVKESKQDESGMPNNRFLAERTGGTYSTLKVQPAELEDSGVYFCASRHAGETQYFGPGTRLLVL.

This clonotype was recorded at least ten times. The chain couples TRBV20-1 to TRBJ2-7; D unclear. This CDR3 contains 11 residues. Germline loops: CDR1 DFQATT, CDR2 SNEGSKA (reference sequence). V lost 5 bases and J 3 bases, leaving 8 bases between the germline ends. Here the CDR3 reads CSASNRYEQYF. In nucleotides, the CDR3 is TGCAGTGCTTCAAACCGCTACGAGCAGTACTTC.

CDR3 sequence (DNA): TGTGCCAGCAGCCCCGCTGTTTCTGCTGAAGCTTTCTTT. It yields the protein CASSPAVSAEAFF. The chain combines TRBV7-2 with TRBJ1-1; D uncertain. Germline values: CDR1 SGHTA, CDR2 FQGNSA. This CDR3 region has 13 residues. V gave up 5 bases and J gave up 6 bases, with 13 bases separating them.

Comment on this clonotype: Given a much more abundant clone one base away, this may be a read error. V gene TRBV24-1 combines with J gene TRBJ2-3; D remains ambiguous. The CDR3 has 12 amino acids. Germline V CDR1 and CDR2: KGHDR, SFDVKD. V dropped 4 bases and J dropped 8 bases, with 9 bases sitting between them. CDR3 bases: TGTGCCACCAGTGACCAGGCAGTTACGCAGTATTTT. Translated, it gives CATSDQAVTQYF.

The sample holds a few counts of this clonotype. The chain employs TRBV5-1 and TRBJ2-1; D is undetermined. CDR1 is SGHRS and CDR2 is YFSETQ in the germline V gene. V dropped 5 bases and J dropped 0 bases, with 12 bases sitting between them. This CDR3 is built from 15 residues. CDR3 coding DNA: TGCGCCAGCAGTGGGGTCGCCTTCTCCTACAATGAGCAGTTCTTC. Its translation is CASSGVAFSYNEQFF.

The chain has TRBV5-6 and TRBJ2-4; D remains unclear. There are 16 residues in the CDR3. Germline CDR1 reads SGHDT; CDR2 reads YYEEEE. The V end was cut by 0 bases, the J end by 0 bases, with 10 bases between. The CDR3 loop reads CASSLEMGLAKNIQYF. DNA of the CDR3: TGTGCCAGCAGCTTGGAAATGGGATTAGCCAAAAACATTCAGTACTTC.

This clonotype was observed at least ten times. The V call is TRBV12-3 or TRBV12-4, the J call TRBJ1-5; unclear D gene. The CDR3 has 15 residues. V was cut by 0 bases and J by 4 bases, with 10 bases left in between. The CDR3 protein is CASSLAARGNQPQHF. In nucleotides, the CDR3 is TGTGCCAGCAGTTTAGCAGCTCGTGGGAATCAGCCCCAGCATTTT.

This clonotype was seen at least ten times. The chain links TRBV5-1 to TRBJ1-2; 8 bases are shared with TRBD1. Germline CDR1 is SGHRS and CDR2 is YFSETQ. V lost 4 bases to trimming and J lost 0 bases; unmatched junction nucleotides: 11. The CDR3 length is 17 residues. The CDR3 DNA is TGCGCCAGCAGCCCATGGCGGACAGGGACGACTAACTATGGCTACACCTTC. This translates into CASSPWRTGTTNYGYTF.